These 23 T cell receptor beta chains came from one sample sequenced in a study of shared clonotypes between healthy human individuals (dated by TCRdb to about 2020). CD8 naive samples were CD45RO-negative cells positively selected for CCR7, giving a CD45RA+CCR7+ population that excluded TemRA cells. To prepare the library, the immunoSEQ multiplex PCR assay was applied. In its TCRdb copy, this immuneACCESS table keeps in-frame sequences only and misses some clones. Where compared with another copy, unresolved V genes explain less than half of these, and the others have no known cause. In this sample the table shows approximately 2,000,000 clones, around 93% of which occur a single time. In total, the top ten clones hold under 2% of the sample. The sequenced sample consisted of naive CD8+ T cells from PBMCs. The meaning of the sample's cell subset or site label: CD45RA+CCR7+. The receptors were sampled from a man aged 18 to 29 in good health. Some clones in this sample may be carry-over from other donors' samples.

This chain links TRBV7-9 with TRBJ1-2; possibly TRBD1 for D (5 bases). The length of the CDR3 is 13 residues. Germline V gene data show CDR1 as SEHNR and CDR2 as FQNEAQ (reference sequence). The V end lost 5 bases, the J end lost 3 bases, and 10 bases lay between the germline ends. CDR3 region: CASSVGVDYGYTF. For the CDR3, the DNA is TGTGCCAGCAGCGTAGGGGTTGACTATGGCTACACCTTC. Full variable domain (remainder filled in from reference TRBV7-9 and TRBJ1-2): DTGVSQNPRHKITKRGQNVTFRCDPISEHNRLYWYRQTLGQGPEFLTYFQNEAQLEKSRLLSDRFSAERPKGSFSTLEIQRTEQGDSAMYLCASSVGVDYGYTFGSGTRLTVV.

The chain couples TRBV7-3 to TRBJ2-1; tentatively, D is TRBD2 (5 bases). V lost 2 bases, J lost 8 bases, and 10 bases lay in between. Looked up from germline, CDR1 is SGHTA and CDR2 is FQGTGA. The CDR3 is made up of 13 amino acids. The CDR3 sequence: CASSLSLADEQFF. The CDR3 DNA is TGTGCCAGCAGCTTATCCCTAGCCGATGAGCAGTTCTTC.

CDR3 in DNA: TGCAGCGTTGAGGTCCAGGACAGGGGCTATGGCTACACCTTC. Protein sequence: CSVEVQDRGYGYTF. V gene TRBV29-1 combines with J gene TRBJ1-2, with 9 bases aligning to TRBD1. Germline CDR1 reads SQVTM; CDR2 reads ANQGSEA. V was pared by 3 bases and J by 4 bases, with 6 bases of the junction left unmatched. The CDR3 sequence is 14 residues long.

The chain combines TRBV6-5 with TRBJ2-7; TRBD2 is a possible D gene (6 bases). Germline values: CDR1 MNHEY, CDR2 SVGAGI. This CDR3 is built from 16 residues. The germline V and J ends were trimmed by 0 bases and 3 bases, with 15 bases remaining between them. CDR3 amino acids: CASSYSGGEIGYEQYF. DNA of the CDR3: TGTGCCAGCAGTTACTCCGGGGGAGAAATTGGCTACGAGCAGTACTTC.

The chain combines TRBV4-3 with TRBJ2-4; no reliable D call. CDR1 LGHNA and CDR2 YSLEER come from the germline V gene. Trimming took off 5 bases at V and 2 bases at J, with 16 bases between the two ends. The CDR3 is 16 amino acids. The CDR3 sequence: CASSAASTLSKNIQYF. In DNA form, the CDR3 reads TGCGCCAGCAGCGCGGCATCCACCCTCTCCAAAAACATTCAGTACTTC.

This sequence joins TRBV4-3 and TRBJ1-1, with D unresolved. Germline V gene sequence: CDR1 LGHNA, CDR2 YSLEER. The CDR3 extends over 13 amino acids. V gave up 3 bases and J gave up 3 bases, with 8 bases separating them. CDR3 DNA: TGCGCCAGCAGCCAGTTTAAGTACACTGAAGCTTTCTTT. Its translation: CASSQFKYTEAFF.

The rearrangement uses TRBV7-9 and TRBJ2-7; 7 bases align to TRBD1. With V trimmed by 6 bases and J by 5 bases, 7 bases remained unmatched. Germline V gene lookup returns CDR1 SEHNR and CDR2 FQNEAQ (reference sequence). The length of the CDR3 is 13 residues. CDR3 residues: CASSRTGTNEQYF. DNA of the CDR3: TGTGCCAGCAGTCGGACAGGCACCAACGAGCAGTACTTC.

The chain joins TRBV7-9 to TRBJ2-7; 10 bases map to TRBD1. The CDR3 extends over 17 amino acids. The germline V gene has CDR1 SEHNR and CDR2 FQNEAQ (reference sequence). Germline trimming cut 4 bases from V and 3 bases from J; bases unmatched to any gene: 12. CDR3 sequence reads: CASSWRGGTGVFYEQYF. In nucleotides, the CDR3 is TGTGCCAGCAGCTGGCGAGGGGGGACAGGGGTCTTCTACGAGCAGTACTTC. The whole variable domain, filled in from reference TRBV7-9 and TRBJ2-7, reads DTGVSQNPRHKITKRGQNVTFRCDPISEHNRLYWYRQTLGQGPEFLTYFQNEAQLEKSRLLSDRFSAERPKGSFSTLEIQRTEQGDSAMYLCASSWRGGTGVFYEQYFGPGTRLTVT.

This chain connects TRBV5-5 to TRBJ1-5; 9 bases align to TRBD1. The ends lost 4 bases at V and 7 bases at J; junction bases unmatched: 15. This CDR3 contains 17 residues. Germline CDR1 and CDR2: SGHKS and YYEKEE (reference sequence). CDR3 DNA sequence: TGTGCCAGCAGCCTTTGGTGGACAGGGGAATACGGGCAGCCCCAGCATTTT. Amino acid sequence: CASSLWWTGEYGQPQHF. The whole variable domain, filled in from reference TRBV5-5 and TRBJ1-5, reads DAGVTQSPTHLIKTRGQQVTLRCSPISGHKSVSWYQQVLGQGPQFIFQYYEKEERGRGNFPDRFSARQFPNYSSELNVNALLLGDSALYLCASSLWWTGEYGQPQHFGDGTRLSIL.

The chain uses TRBV19 and TRBJ1-4, with unresolved D. CDR1 is LNHDA and CDR2 is SQIVND in the germline V gene (reference sequence). The CDR3 runs to 13 residues. Between the trimmed V and J ends, which lost 2 bases and 6 bases, there was a span of 7 bases. CDR3 coding DNA: TGTGCCAGTAGTATAACGATGTATGAAAAACTGTTTTTT. Protein sequence: CASSITMYEKLFF.

The chain has TRBV7-9 and TRBJ2-7; perhaps D is TRBD1 or TRBD2 (5 bases each). The CDR3 has 12 amino acids. CDR1 and CDR2 from the germline V gene are SEHNR and FQNEAQ (reference sequence). The ends were cut back, 6 bases at V and 5 bases at J, with 11 bases in the middle. CDR3 sequence (DNA): TGTGCCAGCAGTCCCGGGACCCACGAGCAGTACTTC. It codes for CASSPGTHEQYF.

The rearrangement uses TRBV27 and TRBJ2-1; D ambiguous. Between the trimmed V and J ends, which lost 5 bases and 2 bases, there was a span of 7 bases. Germline V gives CDR1 MNHEY, CDR2 SMNVEV (reference sequence). The CDR3 runs to 13 residues. The CDR3 DNA follows: TGTGCCAGCAGTCGATATCCCTACAATGAGCAGTTCTTC. It is translated as CASSRYPYNEQFF.

The chain links TRBV5-6 to TRBJ2-7, with a tentative D call TRBD1 (6 bases). CDR3 size: 13 residues. Trimming shortened V by 0 bases and J by 6 bases, and 10 bases separated the two germline ends. Germline V gene lookup returns CDR1 SGHDT and CDR2 YYEEEE. CDR3 protein: CASSLDRAAEQYF. CDR3 coding DNA: TGTGCCAGCAGCTTGGACAGGGCGGCCGAGCAGTACTTC.

Comments on this clone: Other DNA sequences of this sample code for an identical CDR3. The CDR3 region has the DNA TGTGCCAGTAGTATAGGGAGTTACAATGAGCAGTTCTTC. Protein sequence: CASSIGSYNEQFF. This chain connects TRBV19 to TRBJ2-1; the D is unclear. V lost 1 base to trimming and J lost 4 bases, with 5 bases between them. CDR1 is LNHDA and CDR2 is SQIVND in the germline V gene (reference sequence). The CDR3 totals 13 residues.

This chain joins TRBV2 and TRBJ1-5; 7 bases are a match to TRBD1. Germline CDR1 is SNHLY and CDR2 is FYNNEI. CDR3 length: 14 residues. V lost 5 bases and J lost 8; bases outside the gene matches: 9. The CDR3 spells CASSTTGAREPQHF. CDR3 DNA sequence: TGTGCCAGCAGTACCACAGGGGCAAGGGAGCCCCAGCATTTT.

The CDR3 loop reads CASSFQAQETQYF. In nucleotides, the CDR3 is TGTGCCAGCAGCTTCCAGGCCCAAGAGACCCAGTACTTC. This rearrangement joins TRBV7-9 to TRBJ2-5; no reliable D call. Trimming removed 3 bases from V and 1 base from J, with 6 bases in between. The CDR3 extends over 13 amino acids. Germline V CDR1 and CDR2: SEHNR, FQNEAQ (reference sequence).

In regard to this clone: The sample has other DNA sequences that encode this CDR3 too. V usage is TRBV9 and J usage is TRBJ2-7, with D unclear. Germline-derived CDR1 and CDR2 are SGDLS and YYNGEE. V lost 4 bases, J lost 0 bases, and 5 bases lay in between. CDR3 length: 12 residues. The CDR3 bases are TGTGCCAGCAGCCCTCCCTCCTACGAGCAGTACTTC. Translation: CASSPPSYEQYF.

This chain links TRBV4-3 with TRBJ2-1; D not resolved. The CDR3 is 14 residues long. The germline V gene has CDR1 LGHNA and CDR2 YSLEER. V was pared by 0 bases and J by 7 bases, with 10 bases between. The CDR3, as DNA: TGCGCCAGCAGCCAAGACGGCCTGGCTAATGAGCAGTTCTTC. Residues: CASSQDGLANEQFF.

This clone was seen a few times. V gene TRBV27 combines with J gene TRBJ1-1; tentative D call: TRBD1 (5 bases). The V gene's germline CDR1 is MNHEY and CDR2 SMNVEV (reference sequence). The CDR3 totals 15 residues. With 0 bases removed from V and 6 bases from J, the gap between germline ends came to 14 bases. The CDR3 here is CASSLSRQGNAEAFF. CDR3 DNA sequence: TGTGCCAGCAGTTTATCCCGGCAGGGAAACGCTGAAGCTTTCTTT.

CDR3 nucleotide sequence: TGTGCCAGCAGTCGTACCCTCCTTAGTGTCCGGTACTTC. It yields the protein CASSRTLLSVRYF. The gene calls are TRBV6-9 and TRBJ2-7; no firm D call. CDR3 length equals 13 residues. Germline V gene lookup returns CDR1 MNHGY and CDR2 SVAAGI. The V end was cut by 5 bases, the J end by 12 bases, with 20 bases between.

As for this clone: Other nucleotide sequences from this sample produce the same CDR3. J is TRBJ2-2 and V is TRBV19, with D tentatively TRBD1 (8 bases). Trimming pared 5 bases from V and 8 bases from J, leaving 18 bases between. Per the germline V gene, CDR1 is LNHDA and CDR2 is SQIVND (reference sequence). The CDR3 length is 15 residues. CDR3 nucleotides: TGTGCCAGTAGTGTGGACAGGGAGGGGACGGGGGAGCTGTTTTTT. Translation: CASSVDREGTGELFF.

V and J are TRBV27 and TRBJ1-4, with a possible D match to TRBD1 (6 bases). The CDR3 is made up of 14 amino acids. Germline V gives CDR1 MNHEY, CDR2 SMNVEV (reference sequence). The ends were cut back, 2 bases at V and 8 bases at J, with 12 bases in the middle. CDR3 coding DNA: TGTGCCAGCAGTTTAGCAGGGGAGGGGGAAAAACTGTTTTTT. Translating gives CASSLAGEGEKLFF.

This clone showed up just once. The V and J genes are TRBV28 and TRBJ2-5; TRBD1 agrees at 7 bases. The CDR3 runs 14 residues. Germline V gene lookup returns CDR1 MDHEN and CDR2 SYDVKM. V lost 4 bases and J lost 5; bases outside the gene matches: 7. The CDR3 nucleotides are TGTGCCAGCAGTTCCCTGACAGGGACGGAGACCCAGTACTTC. Its translation: CASSSLTGTETQYF.